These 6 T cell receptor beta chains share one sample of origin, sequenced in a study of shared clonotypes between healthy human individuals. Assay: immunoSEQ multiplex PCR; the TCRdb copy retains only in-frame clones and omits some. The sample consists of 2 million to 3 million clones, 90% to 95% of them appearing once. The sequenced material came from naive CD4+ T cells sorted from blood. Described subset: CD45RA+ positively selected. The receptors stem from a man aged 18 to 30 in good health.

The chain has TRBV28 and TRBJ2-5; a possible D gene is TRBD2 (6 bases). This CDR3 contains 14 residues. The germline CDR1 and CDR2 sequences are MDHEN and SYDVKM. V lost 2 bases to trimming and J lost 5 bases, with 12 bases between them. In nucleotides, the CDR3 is TGTGCCAGCAGTTTAGGGGGGTCGGCGGAGACCCAGTACTTC. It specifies CASSLGGSAETQYF.

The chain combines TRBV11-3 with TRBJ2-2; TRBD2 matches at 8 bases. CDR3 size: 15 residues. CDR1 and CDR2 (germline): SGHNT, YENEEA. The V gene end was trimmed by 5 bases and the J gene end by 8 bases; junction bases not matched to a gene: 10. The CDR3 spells CASSPSGGNSGELFF. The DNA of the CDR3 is TGTGCCAGCAGCCCGAGCGGGGGAAATAGTGGGGAGCTGTTTTTT.

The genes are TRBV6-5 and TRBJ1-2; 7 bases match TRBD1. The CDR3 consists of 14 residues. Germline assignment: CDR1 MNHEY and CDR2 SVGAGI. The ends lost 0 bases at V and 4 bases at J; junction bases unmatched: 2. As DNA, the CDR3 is TGTGCCAGCAGTTACTCCGGGACAGCCTATGGCTACACCTTC. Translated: CASSYSGTAYGYTF.

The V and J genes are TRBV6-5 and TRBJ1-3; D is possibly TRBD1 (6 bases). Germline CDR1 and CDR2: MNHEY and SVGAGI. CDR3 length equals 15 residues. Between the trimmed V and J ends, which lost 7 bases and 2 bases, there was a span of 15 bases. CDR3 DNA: TGTGCCAGCAAAAGGGTGGACAGCGCTGGAAACACCATATATTTT. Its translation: CASKRVDSAGNTIYF.

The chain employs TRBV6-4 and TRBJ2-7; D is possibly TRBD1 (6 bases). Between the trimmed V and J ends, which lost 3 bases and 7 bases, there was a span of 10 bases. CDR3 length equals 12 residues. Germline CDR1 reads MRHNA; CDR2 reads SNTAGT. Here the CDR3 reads CASSEQGGEQYF. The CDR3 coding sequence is TGTGCCAGCAGTGAACAGGGCGGGGAGCAGTACTTC.

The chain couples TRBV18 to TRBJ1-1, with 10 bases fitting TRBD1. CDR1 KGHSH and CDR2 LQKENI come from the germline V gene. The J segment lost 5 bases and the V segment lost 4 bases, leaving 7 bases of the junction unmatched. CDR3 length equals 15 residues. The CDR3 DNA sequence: TGTGCCAGCTCACGCGGACAGGGGGGGGAGACTGAAGCTTTCTTT. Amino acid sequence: CASSRGQGGETEAFF.